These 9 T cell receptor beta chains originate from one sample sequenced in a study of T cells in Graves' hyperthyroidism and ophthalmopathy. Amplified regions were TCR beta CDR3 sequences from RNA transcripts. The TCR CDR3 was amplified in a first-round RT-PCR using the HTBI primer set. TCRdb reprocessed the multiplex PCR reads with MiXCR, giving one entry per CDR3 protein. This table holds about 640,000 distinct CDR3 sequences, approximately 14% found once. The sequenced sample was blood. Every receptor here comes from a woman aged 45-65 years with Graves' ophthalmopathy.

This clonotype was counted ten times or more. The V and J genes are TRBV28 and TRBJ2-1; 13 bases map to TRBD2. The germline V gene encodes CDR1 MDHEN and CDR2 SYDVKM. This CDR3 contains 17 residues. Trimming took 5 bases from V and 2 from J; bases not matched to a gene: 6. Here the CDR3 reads CASSEGLAGAAYNEQFF. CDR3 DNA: TGTGCCAGCAGTGAAGGACTAGCGGGAGCAGCCTACAATGAGCAGTTCTTC.

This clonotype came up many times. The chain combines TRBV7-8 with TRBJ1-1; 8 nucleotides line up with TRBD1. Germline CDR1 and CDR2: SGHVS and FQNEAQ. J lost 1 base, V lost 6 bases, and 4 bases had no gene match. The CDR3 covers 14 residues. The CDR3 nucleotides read TGTGCCAGCAGAGCTGGGACAGGGAACACTGAAGCTTTCTTT. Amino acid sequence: CASRAGTGNTEAFF.

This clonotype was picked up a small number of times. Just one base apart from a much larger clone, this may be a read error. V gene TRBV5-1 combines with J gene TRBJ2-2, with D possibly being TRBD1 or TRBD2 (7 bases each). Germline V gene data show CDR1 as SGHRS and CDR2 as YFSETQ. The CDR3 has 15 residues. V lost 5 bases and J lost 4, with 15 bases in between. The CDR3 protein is CASSVAGGATGELFF. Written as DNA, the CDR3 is TGCGCCAGCAGTGTTGCAGGGGGGGCCACCGGGGAGCTGTTTTTT.

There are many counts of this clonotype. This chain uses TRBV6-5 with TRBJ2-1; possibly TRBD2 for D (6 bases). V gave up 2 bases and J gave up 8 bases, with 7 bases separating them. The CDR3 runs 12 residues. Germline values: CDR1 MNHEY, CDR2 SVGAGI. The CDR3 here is CASSYAGHEQFF. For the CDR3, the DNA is TGTGCCAGCAGTTACGCGGGGCATGAGCAGTTCTTC.

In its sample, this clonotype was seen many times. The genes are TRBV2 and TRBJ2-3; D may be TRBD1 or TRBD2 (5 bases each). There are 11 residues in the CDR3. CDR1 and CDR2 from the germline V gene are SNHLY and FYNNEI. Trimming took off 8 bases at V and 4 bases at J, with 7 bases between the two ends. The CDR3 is CASGGPDTQYF. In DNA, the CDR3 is TGTGCCAGCGGGGGTCCAGATACGCAGTATTTT.

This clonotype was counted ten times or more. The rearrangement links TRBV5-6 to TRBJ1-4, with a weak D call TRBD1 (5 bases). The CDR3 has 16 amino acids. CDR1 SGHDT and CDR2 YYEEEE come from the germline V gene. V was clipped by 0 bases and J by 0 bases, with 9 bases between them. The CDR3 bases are TGTGCCAGCAGCTTGGTAGGACATGCAACTAATGAAAAACTGTTTTTT. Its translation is CASSLVGHATNEKLFF.

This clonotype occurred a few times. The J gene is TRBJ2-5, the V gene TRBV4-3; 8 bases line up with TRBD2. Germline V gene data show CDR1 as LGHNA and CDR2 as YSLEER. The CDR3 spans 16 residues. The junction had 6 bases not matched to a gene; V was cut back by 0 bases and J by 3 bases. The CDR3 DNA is TGCGCCAGCAGCCAAGATTGGAGTAGCGGGAAAGAGACCCAGTACTTC. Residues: CASSQDWSSGKETQYF.

CDR3 protein: CAISDSYTGELFF. Written as DNA, the CDR3 is TGTGCCATCAGTGACAGTTACACCGGGGAGCTGTTTTTT. This chain uses TRBV10-3 with TRBJ2-2; D gene uncertain. The CDR3 has 13 residues. The ends were cut back, 3 bases at V and 3 bases at J, with 5 bases in the middle. CDR1 and CDR2 from the germline V gene are ENHRY and SYGVKD.

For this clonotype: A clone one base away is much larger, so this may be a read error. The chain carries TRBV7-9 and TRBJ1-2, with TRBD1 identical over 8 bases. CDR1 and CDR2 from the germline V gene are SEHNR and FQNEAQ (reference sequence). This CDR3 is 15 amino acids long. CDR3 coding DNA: TGTGCCAGCAGCCCCTTTCAGGGGGCTAACTATAGCTACACCTTC. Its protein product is CASSPFQGANYSYTF.